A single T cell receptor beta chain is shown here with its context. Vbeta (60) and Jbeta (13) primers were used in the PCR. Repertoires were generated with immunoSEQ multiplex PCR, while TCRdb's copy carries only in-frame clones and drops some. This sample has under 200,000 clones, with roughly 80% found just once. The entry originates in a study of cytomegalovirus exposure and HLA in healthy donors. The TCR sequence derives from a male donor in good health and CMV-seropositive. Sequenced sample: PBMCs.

CDR3 amino acids: CASTQGGGPYEQYF. CDR3 coding DNA: TGCGCCAGCACCCAAGGGGGCGGTCCCTACGAGCAGTACTTC. The chain joins TRBV5-1 to TRBJ2-7; TRBD1 agrees at 7 bases. There are 14 residues in the CDR3. CDR1 is SGHRS and CDR2 is YFSETQ in the germline V gene. With V trimmed by 6 bases and J by 2 bases, 8 bases remained unmatched.